Sequencing of this TCR beta chain was carried out in a study of T-cell reconstitution after alpha-beta-depleted transplantation in children. The TCRbeta library was prepared with unique molecular identifiers. Using its own MiXCR run on the PCR reads, TCRdb lists one record per CDR3 protein. The table has 97,000 or so distinct CDR3 sequences, about 6.8% seen once. This clonotype was detected ten times or more. What it binds is unknown. General study findings and limits: Expanded graft clones numbering several hundred reportedly gave rise to alpha-beta T cells about two months after transplant.

The CDR3 loop spans 18 amino acids. The V gene's germline CDR1 is DFQATT and CDR2 SNEGSKA (reference sequence). V lost 1 base and J lost 5; bases outside the gene matches: 16. The input for sequencing was PBMCs, taken before TCRalphabeta/CD19-depleted stem cell transplant. This chain joins TRBV20-1 and TRBJ2-7, with 11 bases fitting TRBD2. This TCR derives from a boy aged 2 to 9 with acute lymphoblastic leukemia, due to receive a stem cell transplant. The CDR3 DNA reads TGCAGTGCTAGAGGGGATGTGGCTAGCGGGGGGTCCTGGGACGAGCAGTACTTC. Residues: CSARGDVASGGSWDEQYF.